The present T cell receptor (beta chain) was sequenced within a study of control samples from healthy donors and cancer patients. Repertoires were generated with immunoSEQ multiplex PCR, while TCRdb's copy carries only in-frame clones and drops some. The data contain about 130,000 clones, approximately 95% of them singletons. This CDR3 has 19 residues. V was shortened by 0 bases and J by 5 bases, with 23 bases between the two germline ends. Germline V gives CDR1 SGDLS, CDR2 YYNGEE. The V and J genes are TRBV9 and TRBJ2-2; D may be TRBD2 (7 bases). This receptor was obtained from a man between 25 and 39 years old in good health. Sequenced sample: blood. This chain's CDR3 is CASSVGVLAVGRGTGELFF. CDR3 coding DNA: TGTGCCAGCAGCGTAGGTGTACTAGCCGTGGGGAGGGGGACCGGGGAGCTGTTTTTT.